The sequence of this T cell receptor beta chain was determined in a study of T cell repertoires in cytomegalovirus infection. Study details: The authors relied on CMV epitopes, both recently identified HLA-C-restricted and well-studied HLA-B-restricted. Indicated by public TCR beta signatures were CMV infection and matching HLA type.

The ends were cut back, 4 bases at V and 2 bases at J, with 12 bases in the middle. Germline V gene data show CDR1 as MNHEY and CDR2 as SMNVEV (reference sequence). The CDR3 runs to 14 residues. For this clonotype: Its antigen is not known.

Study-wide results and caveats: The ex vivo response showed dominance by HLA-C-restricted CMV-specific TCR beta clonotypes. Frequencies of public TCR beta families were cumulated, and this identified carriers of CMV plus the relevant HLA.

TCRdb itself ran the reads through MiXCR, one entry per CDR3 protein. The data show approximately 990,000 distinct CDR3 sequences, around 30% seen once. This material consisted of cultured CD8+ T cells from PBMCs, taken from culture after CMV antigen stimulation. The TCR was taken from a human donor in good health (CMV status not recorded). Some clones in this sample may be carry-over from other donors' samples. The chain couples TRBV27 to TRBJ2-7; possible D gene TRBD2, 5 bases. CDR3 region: CASSSAAGTYEQYF. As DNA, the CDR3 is TGTGCCAGCAGTTCCGCCGCCGGGACCTACGAGCAGTACTTC.